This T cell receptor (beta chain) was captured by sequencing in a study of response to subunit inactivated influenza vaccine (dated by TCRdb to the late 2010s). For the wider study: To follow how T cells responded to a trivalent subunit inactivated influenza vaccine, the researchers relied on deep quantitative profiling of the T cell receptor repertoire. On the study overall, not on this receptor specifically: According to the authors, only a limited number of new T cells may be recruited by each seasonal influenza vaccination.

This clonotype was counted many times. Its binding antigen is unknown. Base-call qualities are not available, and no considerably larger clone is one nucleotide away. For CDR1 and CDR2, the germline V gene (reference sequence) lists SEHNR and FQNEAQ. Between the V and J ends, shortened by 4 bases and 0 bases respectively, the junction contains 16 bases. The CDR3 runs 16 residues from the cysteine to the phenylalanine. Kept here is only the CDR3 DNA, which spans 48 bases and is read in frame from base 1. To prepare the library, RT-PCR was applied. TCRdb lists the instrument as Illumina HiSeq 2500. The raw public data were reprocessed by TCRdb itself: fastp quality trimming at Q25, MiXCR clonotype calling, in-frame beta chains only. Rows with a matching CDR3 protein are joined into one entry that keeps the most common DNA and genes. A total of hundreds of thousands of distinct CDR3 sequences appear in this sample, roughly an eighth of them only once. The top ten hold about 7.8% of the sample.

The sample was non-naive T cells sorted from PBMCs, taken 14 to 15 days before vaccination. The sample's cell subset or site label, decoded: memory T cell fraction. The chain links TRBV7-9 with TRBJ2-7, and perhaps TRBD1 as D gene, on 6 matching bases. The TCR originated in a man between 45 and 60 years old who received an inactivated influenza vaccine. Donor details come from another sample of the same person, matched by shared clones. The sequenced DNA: TGTGCCAGCAGCTCCCTCCGGGACACTAGCTCCTACGAGCAGTACTTC. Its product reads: CASSSLRDTSSYEQYF.